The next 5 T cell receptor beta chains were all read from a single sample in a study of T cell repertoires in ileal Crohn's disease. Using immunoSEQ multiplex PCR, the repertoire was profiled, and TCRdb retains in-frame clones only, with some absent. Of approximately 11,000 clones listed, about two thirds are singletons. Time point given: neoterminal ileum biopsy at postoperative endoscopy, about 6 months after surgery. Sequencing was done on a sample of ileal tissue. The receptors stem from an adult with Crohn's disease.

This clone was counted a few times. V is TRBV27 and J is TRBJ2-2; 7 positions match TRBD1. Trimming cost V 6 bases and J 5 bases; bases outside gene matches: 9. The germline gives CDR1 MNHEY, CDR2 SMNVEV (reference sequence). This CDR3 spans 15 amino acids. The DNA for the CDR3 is TGTGCCAGCAGATTCAGACAGGGTTGGACCGGGGAGCTGTTTTTT. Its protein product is CASRFRQGWTGELFF.

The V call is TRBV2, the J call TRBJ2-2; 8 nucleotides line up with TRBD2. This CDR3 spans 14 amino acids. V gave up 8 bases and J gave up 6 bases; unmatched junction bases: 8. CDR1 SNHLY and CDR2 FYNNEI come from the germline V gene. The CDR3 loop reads CASVAEAGAGELFF. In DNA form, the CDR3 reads TGTGCCAGCGTCGCGGAAGCGGGAGCCGGGGAGCTGTTTTTT. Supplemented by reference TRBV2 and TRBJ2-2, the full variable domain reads EPEVTQTPSHQVTQMGQEVILRCVPISNHLYFYWYRQILGQKVEFLVSFYNNEISEKSEIFDDQFSVERPDGSNFTLKIRSTKLEDSAMYFCASVAEAGAGELFFGEGSRLTVL.

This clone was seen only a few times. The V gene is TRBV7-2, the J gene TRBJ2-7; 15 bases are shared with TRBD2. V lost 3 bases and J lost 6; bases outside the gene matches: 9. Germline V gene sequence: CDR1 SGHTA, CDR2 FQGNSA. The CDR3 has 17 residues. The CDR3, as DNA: TGTGCCAGCAGCTTCCAAGGGACTAGCGGGAGGAAGGGCGAGCAGTACTTC. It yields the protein CASSFQGTSGRKGEQYF.

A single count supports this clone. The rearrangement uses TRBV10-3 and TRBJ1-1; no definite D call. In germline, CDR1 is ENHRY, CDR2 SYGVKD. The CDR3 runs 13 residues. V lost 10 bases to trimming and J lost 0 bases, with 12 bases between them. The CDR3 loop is CATVTRLNTEAFF. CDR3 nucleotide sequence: TGTGCCACCGTGACACGCCTGAACACTGAAGCTTTCTTT.

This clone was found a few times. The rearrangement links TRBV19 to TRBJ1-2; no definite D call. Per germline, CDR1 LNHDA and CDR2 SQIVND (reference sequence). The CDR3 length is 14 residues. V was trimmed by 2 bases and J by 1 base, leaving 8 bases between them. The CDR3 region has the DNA TGTGCCAGTAGTATAATGGTCGGTAACTATGGCTACACCTTC. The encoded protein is CASSIMVGNYGYTF.